This TCR beta chain emerged from a study of beta chain features in type 1 diabetes. Notes on the study in general: Shorter TCRB CDR3s, moderately but significantly so, were found in Type 1 diabetes patients in all four CD4+ subsets.

On this clone: Its antigen is as yet unknown. Germline and junction disagree at one end, which may indicate a read error.

Every isolated RNA sample was fully reverse transcribed, so sequencing captured expressed TCRB transcripts. Assay: immunoSEQ multiplex PCR; the TCRdb copy retains only in-frame clones and omits some. This table has about 150,000 clones, 11% appearing once. CD45RO/CCR7/CD25/CD127/CD95/CD27 staining was used to isolate CD4+ naive, central memory, regulatory and stem cell-like memory cells by sorting. Material for sequencing was central memory CD4+ T cells from blood. The origin of this receptor is a man between 18 and 29 years old in good health.

The CDR3 is CARSVRDSSQRETQYF. The DNA of the CDR3 is TGTGCCCGCAGCGTCCGGGACAGTTCCCAAAGGGAGACCCAGTACTTC. The V and J genes are TRBV13 and TRBJ2-5, with TRBD1 matching 7 bases. CDR1 and CDR2 from the germline V gene are PRHDT and FYEKMQ (reference sequence). The CDR3 length is 16 residues.